This T cell receptor (beta chain) comes out of a study of control samples from healthy donors and cancer patients. The V gene's germline CDR1 is KGHDR and CDR2 SFDVKD. Trimming stripped 5 bases from V and 8 bases from J, with 14 bases between. The CDR3 covers 13 residues. Generated by immunoSEQ multiplex PCR, the TCRdb table keeps only in-frame clones and is missing some. The repertoire holds 85,000 to 95,000 clones, with 88% as singletons. This clone was observed a single time. Sequencing was done on a sample of blood. The receptor was isolated from a woman aged 70 to 79 in good health. The chain carries TRBV24-1 and TRBJ1-2; D remains unclear. CDR3 residues: CATSGPGSGGYTF. As DNA, the CDR3 is TGTGCCACCAGTGGGCCTGGATCTGGGGGCTACACCTTC.